A single sample gave rise to the 27 T cell receptor beta chains below, sequenced in a study of cytomegalovirus exposure and HLA in healthy donors. The PCR made use of 60 Vbeta and 13 Jbeta primers. Sequencing used immunoSEQ multiplex PCR; TCRdb keeps in-frame clones, though not all of them. Of about 130,000 clones listed, 81% were seen once; the top ten hold around 0.7%. Sequencing used PBMCs. The source is a man aged 18 to 29 in good health and CMV-seronegative.

V is TRBV5-3 and J is TRBJ1-1; D gene unclear. TRBV5-3 belongs to the ORF category, with a function that is uncertain. CDR3 length: 13 residues. Trimming left V 4 bases short and J 5 bases short, with 12 bases between. CDR3 DNA: TGTGCCAGAAGCCCCTCCTCCCAGACTGAAGCTTTCTTT. This codes for CARSPSSQTEAFF.

The chain links TRBV7-9 to TRBJ2-7, with 7 bases aligning to TRBD1. Germline assignment: CDR1 SEHNR and CDR2 FQNEAQ (reference sequence). With V trimmed by 7 bases and J by 3 bases, 9 bases remained unmatched. The CDR3 length is 14 residues. For the CDR3, the DNA is TGTGCCAGCACCGGGACAGCAAGCTTCTACGAGCAGTACTTC. This gives the protein CASTGTASFYEQYF.

The CDR3 DNA reads TGTGCCAGCACCCCGGGTCTCAATTCACCCCTCCACTTT. This gives the protein CASTPGLNSPLHF. This chain connects TRBV6-5 to TRBJ1-6, with D unclear. The germline CDR1 and CDR2 sequences are MNHEY and SVGAGI. Trimming left V 7 bases short and J 7 bases short, with 11 bases between. There are 13 residues in the CDR3.

The chain recombines TRBV29-1 with TRBJ2-3; D gene uncertain. The ends were cut back, 0 bases at V and 6 bases at J, with 13 bases in the middle. CDR3 size: 14 residues. Germline loops: CDR1 SQVTM, CDR2 ANQGSEA. The CDR3 is CSVEEPTRRDTQYF. The CDR3 nucleotides read TGCAGCGTTGAAGAGCCGACAAGAAGGGATACGCAGTATTTT.

The chain combines TRBV4-1 with TRBJ2-7; 7 bases agree with TRBD2. The CDR3 loop spans 17 amino acids. From germline, CDR1 is MGHRA and CDR2 YSYEKL. J lost 0 bases, V lost 3 bases, and 11 bases had no gene match. The CDR3 loop reads CASSQPVGEGSSYEQYF. CDR3 in DNA: TGCGCCAGCAGCCAGCCGGTAGGGGAGGGAAGCTCCTACGAGCAGTACTTC.

The V call is TRBV28, the J call TRBJ2-1, with 9 nucleotides matching TRBD1. CDR3 length equals 15 residues. Unmatched junction bases numbered 8, after V lost 3 bases and J lost 8 bases. Germline V gene sequence: CDR1 MDHEN, CDR2 SYDVKM. CDR3 region: CASSFLDRGVDEQFF. The CDR3 nucleotides are TGTGCCAGCAGTTTCCTTGACAGGGGGGTGGATGAGCAGTTCTTC.

The chain recombines TRBV5-4 with TRBJ2-5; TRBD2 agrees at 7 bases. V trimming: 0 bases; J trimming: 2 bases; junction bases outside the gene matches: 10. This CDR3 has 17 residues. The germline V gene encodes CDR1 SGHNT and CDR2 YYREEE (reference sequence). The CDR3 reads CASSLAPTAGRQETQYF. The CDR3 region has the DNA TGTGCCAGCAGCTTGGCCCCCACAGCGGGGCGGCAAGAGACCCAGTACTTC.

The chain uses TRBV6-5 and TRBJ1-1, with D possibly being TRBD1 (6 bases). CDR3 length: 14 amino acids. V lost 5 bases to trimming and J lost 1 base, with 11 bases between them. Germline loops: CDR1 MNHEY, CDR2 SVGAGI. The CDR3 region has the DNA TGTGCCAGCAGTCCCCAGGGACAGAACACTGAAGCTTTCTTT. Its protein is CASSPQGQNTEAFF.

The chain has TRBV7-3 and TRBJ2-2; D ambiguous. The CDR3 runs 13 residues. Trimming cost V 4 bases and J 6 bases, with 9 bases left between them. Germline V CDR1 and CDR2: SGHTA, FQGTGA. The CDR3 loop is CASSSYVPGELFF. The CDR3 region has the DNA TGTGCCAGCAGCTCCTATGTACCCGGGGAGCTGTTTTTT.

The genes are TRBV6-5 and TRBJ2-7, with TRBD2 as a possible D gene (5 bases). This CDR3 region has 15 residues. CDR1 and CDR2 (germline): MNHEY, SVGAGI. Trimming shortened V by 3 bases and J by 1 base, and 13 bases separated the two germline ends. The CDR3 spells CASSYTGEGSYEQYF. The CDR3 DNA reads as TGTGCCAGCAGTTATACCGGGGAAGGATCCTACGAGCAGTACTTC.

V is TRBV19 and J is TRBJ2-2; the match to TRBD1 covers 8 bases. J gave up 1 base and V 10 bases, and 8 bases lay outside the gene matches. This CDR3 has 15 residues. Germline lookup yields CDR1 LNHDA and CDR2 SQIVND (reference sequence). As DNA, the CDR3 is TGTGCCACCTGGGCCGGGACAGGGAACACCGGGGAGCTGTTTTTT. Translation: CATWAGTGNTGELFF.

The rearrangement links TRBV7-7 to TRBJ2-5; TRBD2 agrees at 9 bases. This CDR3 is built from 15 residues. Trimming cost V 5 bases and J 5 bases; bases outside gene matches: 9. Germline CDR1 reads SSHAT; CDR2 reads FNYEAQ (reference sequence). The CDR3 loop reads CASSLTAGGRETQYF. In DNA, the CDR3 is TGTGCCAGCAGCCTCACTGCGGGGGGGCGGGAGACCCAGTACTTC.

V is TRBV6-5 and J is TRBJ1-2, with D perhaps matching TRBD1 (5 bases). This CDR3 spans 14 amino acids. Trimming cost V 0 bases and J 5 bases, with 10 bases left between them. Germline V CDR1 and CDR2: MNHEY, SVGAGI. The CDR3 sequence: CASSYSGGQYGYTF. Here the CDR3 DNA reads TGTGCCAGCAGTTACTCCGGGGGTCAGTATGGCTACACCTTC.

The chain recombines TRBV2 with TRBJ1-6; 9 nucleotides match TRBD1. Germline CDR1 reads SNHLY; CDR2 reads FYNNEI. Losses at the gene ends were 5 bases for V and 14 bases for J; bases not matched to a gene: 13. The CDR3 is made up of 15 amino acids. DNA of the CDR3: TGTGCCAGCAGTTCCGGGACAGGGCTTTTATTTTCCCTCCACTTT. It translates to CASSSGTGLLFSLHF.

The chain couples TRBV7-6 to TRBJ2-5; D is possibly TRBD1 (5 bases). Germline-derived CDR1 and CDR2 are SGHVS and FNYEAQ. This CDR3 comprises 14 residues. Between the trimmed V and J ends, which lost 7 bases and 5 bases, there was a span of 17 bases. CDR3 sequence: CASISRTRSETQYF. Here the CDR3 DNA reads TGTGCCAGCATTAGTCGGACAAGGTCGGAGACCCAGTACTTC.

This chain connects TRBV4-1 to TRBJ2-5; D is possibly TRBD2 (5 bases). CDR3 length: 13 residues. CDR1 and CDR2 from the germline V gene are MGHRA and YSYEKL. V was cut by 5 bases and J by 6 bases, with 13 bases left in between. CDR3 nucleotide sequence: TGCGCCAGCAGCGTAGCGACTTGGCAGACCCAGTACTTC. Amino acids: CASSVATWQTQYF.

The genes are TRBV5-1 and TRBJ2-5, with 12 bases identical to TRBD2. In germline, CDR1 is SGHRS, CDR2 YFSETQ. After removal of 0 bases from V and 4 bases from J, the junction contained 1 base not matched to a gene. The CDR3 runs to 15 residues. CDR3 residues: CASSLASGGAETQYF. The CDR3 DNA reads as TGCGCCAGCAGCTTGGCTAGCGGGGGGGCAGAGACCCAGTACTTC.

The chain recombines TRBV5-4 with TRBJ2-4; D ambiguous. There are 13 residues in the CDR3. Trimming pared 0 bases from V and 9 bases from J, leaving 10 bases between. Looked up from germline, CDR1 is SGHNT and CDR2 is YYREEE (reference sequence). Here the CDR3 reads CASSLASNTIQYF. Here the CDR3 DNA reads TGTGCCAGCAGCTTGGCCAGTAACACCATTCAGTACTTC.

The chain recombines TRBV5-1 with TRBJ1-1; no reliable D call. This CDR3 comprises 15 residues. The germline V gene has CDR1 SGHRS and CDR2 YFSETQ. V was pared by 0 bases and J by 2 bases, with 11 bases between. In DNA, the CDR3 is TGCGCCAGCAGCTTGGTTCCGGGATTCAACACTGAAGCTTTCTTT. Protein product: CASSLVPGFNTEAFF.

V and J are TRBV6-1 and TRBJ2-7; 7 bases match TRBD1. The CDR3 runs to 13 residues. The germline gives CDR1 MNHNS, CDR2 SASEGT. V was clipped by 11 bases and J by 2 bases; unmatched bases: 9. CDR3 region: CAGRTGSTYEQYF. CDR3 bases: TGTGCCGGCCGGACAGGTTCTACCTACGAGCAGTACTTC.

The V gene is TRBV7-9, the J gene TRBJ2-2; 7 bases line up with TRBD1. In germline, CDR1 is SEHNR, CDR2 FQNEAQ (reference sequence). There are 15 residues in the CDR3. Trimming at V came to 5 bases and at J to 3 bases, leaving 6 bases not matched to a gene. The CDR3, as DNA: TGTGCCAGCAGCCCCACAGGGGCGGACACCGGGGAGCTGTTTTTT. It specifies CASSPTGADTGELFF.

J is TRBJ2-1 and V is TRBV29-1, with TRBD2 matching over 13 bases. CDR3 length: 14 residues. The germline gives CDR1 SQVTM, CDR2 ANQGSEA. With V trimmed by 4 bases and J by 9 bases, 6 bases remained unmatched. CDR3 sequence: CSVGTSGGPSEQFF. CDR3 in DNA: TGCAGCGTTGGGACTAGCGGGGGACCTTCTGAGCAGTTCTTC.

The chain combines TRBV9 with TRBJ2-5, with 8 bases fitting TRBD1. The CDR3 has 17 amino acids. Germline V lookup: CDR1 SGDLS, CDR2 YYNGEE. Trimming removed 3 bases from V and 7 bases from J; junction bases left unmatched: 17. The chain's CDR3 is CASSGGIGQGLIGTQYF. The CDR3 bases are TGTGCCAGCAGCGGGGGGATTGGACAGGGTCTAATAGGGACCCAGTACTTC.

The chain recombines TRBV4-2 with TRBJ2-3, with 9 bases that match TRBD2. Per the germline V gene, CDR1 is LGHNA and CDR2 is YNFKEQ. The CDR3 covers 18 residues. The ends lost 4 bases at V and 3 bases at J; junction bases unmatched: 14. In DNA form, the CDR3 reads TGTGCCAGCAGCCCAAGACCGCCGACTAGCGGTACGACAGATACGCAGTATTTT. It codes for CASSPRPPTSGTTDTQYF.

This sequence joins TRBV7-9 and TRBJ2-3; possibly TRBD2 for D (5 bases). Trimming removed 11 bases at V and 2 bases at J, with 11 bases between. The CDR3 covers 12 residues. Germline CDR1 and CDR2: SEHNR and FQNEAQ (reference sequence). This CDR3 reads CAAGDNTDTQYF. The CDR3 bases are TGTGCCGCGGGTGATAACACAGATACGCAGTATTTT.

This clone was recorded once. This chain connects TRBV6-4 to TRBJ2-1, with TRBD2 matching 7 bases. The germline CDR1 and CDR2 sequences are MRHNA and SNTAGT. The trim removed 6 bases at V and 8 bases at J, leaving 13 bases unmatched. CDR3 size: 15 residues. The CDR3 reads CASSQSRAGFDEQFF. The CDR3 DNA reads TGTGCCAGCAGCCAGTCTCGAGCGGGGTTCGATGAGCAGTTCTTC.

This chain joins TRBV6-1 and TRBJ1-3, with 7 bases lining up with TRBD1. This CDR3 comprises 15 residues. The V and J ends lost 3 bases and 4 bases, in that order; junction bases with no gene match: 6. Germline-derived CDR1 and CDR2 are MNHNS and SASEGT. The CDR3 coding sequence is TGTGCCAGCAGTGATTTTCCGGACAGGGGAAACACCATATATTTT. It is translated as CASSDFPDRGNTIYF.